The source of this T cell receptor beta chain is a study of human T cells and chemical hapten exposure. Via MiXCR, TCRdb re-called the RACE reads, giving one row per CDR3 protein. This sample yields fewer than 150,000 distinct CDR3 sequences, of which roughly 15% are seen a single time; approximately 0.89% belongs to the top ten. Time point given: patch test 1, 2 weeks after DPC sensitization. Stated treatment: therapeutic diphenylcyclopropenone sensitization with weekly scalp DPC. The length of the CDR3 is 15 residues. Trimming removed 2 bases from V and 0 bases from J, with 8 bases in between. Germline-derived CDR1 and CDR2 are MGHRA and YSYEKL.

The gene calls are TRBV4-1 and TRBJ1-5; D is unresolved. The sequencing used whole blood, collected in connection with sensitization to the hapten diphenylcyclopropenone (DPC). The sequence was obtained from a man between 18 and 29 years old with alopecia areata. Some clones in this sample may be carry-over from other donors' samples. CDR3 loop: CASSQYYSSNQPQHF. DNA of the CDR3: TGCGCCAGCAGCCAATACTACAGTAGCAATCAGCCCCAGCATTTT.